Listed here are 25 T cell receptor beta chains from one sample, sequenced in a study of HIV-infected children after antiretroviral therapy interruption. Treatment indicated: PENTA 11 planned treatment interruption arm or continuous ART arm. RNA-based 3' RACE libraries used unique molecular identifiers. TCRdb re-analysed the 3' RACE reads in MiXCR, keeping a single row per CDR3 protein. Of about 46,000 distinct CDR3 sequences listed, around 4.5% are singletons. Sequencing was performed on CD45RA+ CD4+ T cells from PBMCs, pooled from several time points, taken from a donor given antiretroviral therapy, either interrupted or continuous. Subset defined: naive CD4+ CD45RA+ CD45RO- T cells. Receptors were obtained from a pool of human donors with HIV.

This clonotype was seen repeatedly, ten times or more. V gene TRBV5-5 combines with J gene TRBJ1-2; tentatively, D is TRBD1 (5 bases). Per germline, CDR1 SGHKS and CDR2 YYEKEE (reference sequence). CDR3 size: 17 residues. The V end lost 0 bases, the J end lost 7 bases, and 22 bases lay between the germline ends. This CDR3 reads CASSLAFGGGPERGYTF. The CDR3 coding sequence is TGTGCCAGCAGCTTGGCTTTCGGGGGTGGTCCCGAACGTGGCTACACCTTC.

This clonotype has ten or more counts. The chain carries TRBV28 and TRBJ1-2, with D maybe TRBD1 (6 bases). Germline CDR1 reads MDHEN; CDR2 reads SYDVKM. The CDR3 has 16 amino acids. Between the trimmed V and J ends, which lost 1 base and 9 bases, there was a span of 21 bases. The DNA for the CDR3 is TGTGCCAGCAGTTTATTGGTTTCGGACAGCGCTACGCGCTACACCTTC. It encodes CASSLLVSDSATRYTF.

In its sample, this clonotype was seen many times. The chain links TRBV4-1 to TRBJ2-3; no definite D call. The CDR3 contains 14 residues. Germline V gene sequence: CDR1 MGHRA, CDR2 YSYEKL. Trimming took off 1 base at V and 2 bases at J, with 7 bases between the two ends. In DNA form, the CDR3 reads TGCGCCAGCAGCCAAGGATTCATCACAGATACGCAGTATTTT. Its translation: CASSQGFITDTQYF.

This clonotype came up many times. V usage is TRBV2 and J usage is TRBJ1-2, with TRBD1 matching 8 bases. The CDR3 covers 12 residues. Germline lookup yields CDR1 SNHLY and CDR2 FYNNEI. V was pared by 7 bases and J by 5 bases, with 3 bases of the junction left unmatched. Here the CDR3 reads CASTGQGYGYTF. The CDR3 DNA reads TGTGCCAGCACCGGACAGGGTTATGGCTACACCTTC.

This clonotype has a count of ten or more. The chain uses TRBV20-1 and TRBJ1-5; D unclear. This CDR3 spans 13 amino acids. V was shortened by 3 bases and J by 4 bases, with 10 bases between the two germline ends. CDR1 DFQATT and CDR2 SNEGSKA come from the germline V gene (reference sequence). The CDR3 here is CSASGEPNQPQHF. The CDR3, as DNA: TGCAGTGCTAGTGGGGAGCCTAATCAGCCCCAGCATTTT.

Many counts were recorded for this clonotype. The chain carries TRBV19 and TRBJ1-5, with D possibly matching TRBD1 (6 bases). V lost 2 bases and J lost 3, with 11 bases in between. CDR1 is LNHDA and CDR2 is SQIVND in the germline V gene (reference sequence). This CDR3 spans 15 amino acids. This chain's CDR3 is CASSIQGTHNQPQHF. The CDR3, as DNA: TGTGCCAGTAGTATACAGGGGACTCACAATCAGCCCCAGCATTTT. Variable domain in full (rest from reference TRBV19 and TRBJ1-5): DGGITQSPKYLFRKEGQNVTLSCEQNLNHDAMYWYRQDPGQGLRLIYYSQIVNDFQKGDIAEGYSVSREKKESFPLTVTSAQKNPTAFYLCASSIQGTHNQPQHFGDGTRLSIL.

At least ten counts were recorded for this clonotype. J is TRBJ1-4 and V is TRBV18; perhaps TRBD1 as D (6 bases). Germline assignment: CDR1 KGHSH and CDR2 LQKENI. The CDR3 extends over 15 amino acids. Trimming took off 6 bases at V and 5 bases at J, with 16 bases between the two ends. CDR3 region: CASSTTGNSNEKLFF. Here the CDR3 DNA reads TGTGCCAGCTCCACCACAGGGAATAGCAATGAAAAACTGTTTTTT.

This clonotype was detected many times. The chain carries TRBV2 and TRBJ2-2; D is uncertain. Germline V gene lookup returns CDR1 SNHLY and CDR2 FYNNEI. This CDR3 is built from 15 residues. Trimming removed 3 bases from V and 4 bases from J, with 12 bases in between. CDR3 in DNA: TGTGCCAGCAGTGAGGAGACAACGAGCACCGGGGAGCTGTTTTTT. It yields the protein CASSEETTSTGELFF.

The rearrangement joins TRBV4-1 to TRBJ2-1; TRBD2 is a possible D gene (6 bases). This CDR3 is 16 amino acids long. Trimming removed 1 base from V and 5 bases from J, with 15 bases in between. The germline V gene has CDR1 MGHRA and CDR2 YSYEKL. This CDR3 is CASSQGVLAPDNEQFF. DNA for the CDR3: TGCGCCAGCAGCCAAGGGGTACTAGCTCCGGACAATGAGCAGTTCTTC.

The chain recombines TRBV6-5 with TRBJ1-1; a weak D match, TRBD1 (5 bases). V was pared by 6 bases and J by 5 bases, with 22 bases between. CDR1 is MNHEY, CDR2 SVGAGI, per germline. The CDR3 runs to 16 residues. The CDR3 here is CASSQRRTIRGTEAFF. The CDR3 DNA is TGTGCCAGCAGCCAGCGGAGGACGATTCGGGGGACTGAAGCTTTCTTT.

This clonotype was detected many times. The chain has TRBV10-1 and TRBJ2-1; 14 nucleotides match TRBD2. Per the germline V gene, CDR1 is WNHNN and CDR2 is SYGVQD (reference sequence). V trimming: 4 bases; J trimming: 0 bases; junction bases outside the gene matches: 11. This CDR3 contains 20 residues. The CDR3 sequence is CASSGGTSGGHRRSYNEQFF. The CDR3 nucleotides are TGCGCCAGCAGTGGAGGGACTAGCGGGGGACACCGACGCTCCTACAATGAGCAGTTCTTC.

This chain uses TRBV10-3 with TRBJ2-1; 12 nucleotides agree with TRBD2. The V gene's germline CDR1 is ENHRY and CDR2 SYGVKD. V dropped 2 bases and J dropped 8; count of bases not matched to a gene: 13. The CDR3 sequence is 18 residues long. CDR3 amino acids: CAISETRDLAGGPDEQFF. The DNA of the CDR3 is TGTGCCATCAGTGAGACGAGAGATCTAGCGGGAGGGCCCGATGAGCAGTTCTTC.

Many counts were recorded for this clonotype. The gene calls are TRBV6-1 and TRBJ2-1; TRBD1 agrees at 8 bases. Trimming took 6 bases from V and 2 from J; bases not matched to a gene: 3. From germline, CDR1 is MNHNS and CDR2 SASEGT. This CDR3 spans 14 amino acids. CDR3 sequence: CASSLTGAYNEQFF. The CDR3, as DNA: TGTGCCAGCAGCTTGACAGGGGCCTACAATGAGCAGTTCTTC.

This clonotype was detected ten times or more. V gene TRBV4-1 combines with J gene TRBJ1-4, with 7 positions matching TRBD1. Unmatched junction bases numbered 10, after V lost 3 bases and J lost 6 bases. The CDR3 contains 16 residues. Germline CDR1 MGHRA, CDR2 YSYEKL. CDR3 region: CASSHILRTGHEKLFF. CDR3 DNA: TGCGCCAGCAGCCACATTCTACGGACAGGCCATGAAAAACTGTTTTTT.

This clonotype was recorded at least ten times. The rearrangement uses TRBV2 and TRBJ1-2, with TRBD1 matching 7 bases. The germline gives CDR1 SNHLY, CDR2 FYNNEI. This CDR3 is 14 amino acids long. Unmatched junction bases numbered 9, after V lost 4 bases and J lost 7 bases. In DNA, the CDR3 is TGTGCCAGCAGTGGACAGGGTCAAATCCGTGGCTACACCTTC. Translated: CASSGQGQIRGYTF.

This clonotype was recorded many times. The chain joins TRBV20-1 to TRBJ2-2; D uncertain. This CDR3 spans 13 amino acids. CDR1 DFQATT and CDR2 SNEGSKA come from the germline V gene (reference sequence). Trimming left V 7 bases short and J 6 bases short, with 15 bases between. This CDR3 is CSVGQLRAGELFF. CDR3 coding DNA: TGCAGTGTCGGGCAGCTCAGAGCCGGGGAGCTGTTTTTT.

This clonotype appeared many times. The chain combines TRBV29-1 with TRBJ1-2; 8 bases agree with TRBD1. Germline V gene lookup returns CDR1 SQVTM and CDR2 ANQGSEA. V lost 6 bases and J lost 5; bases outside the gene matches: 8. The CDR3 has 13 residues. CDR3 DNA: TGCAGCGTCGAACGAGACAGGGGTTATGGCTACACCTTC. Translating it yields CSVERDRGYGYTF.

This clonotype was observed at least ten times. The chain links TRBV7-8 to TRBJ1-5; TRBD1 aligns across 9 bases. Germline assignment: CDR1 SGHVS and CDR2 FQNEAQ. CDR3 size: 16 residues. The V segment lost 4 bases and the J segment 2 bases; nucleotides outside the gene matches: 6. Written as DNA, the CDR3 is TGTGCCAGCAGCTCACAGGGGGCTGTGGGCAATCAGCCCCAGCATTTT. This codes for CASSSQGAVGNQPQHF.

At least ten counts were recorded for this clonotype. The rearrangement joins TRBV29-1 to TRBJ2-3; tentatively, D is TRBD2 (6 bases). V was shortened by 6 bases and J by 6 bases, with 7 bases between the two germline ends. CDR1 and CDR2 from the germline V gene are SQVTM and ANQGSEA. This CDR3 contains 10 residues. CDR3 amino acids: CSVSGDTQYF. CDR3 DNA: TGCAGCGTAAGCGGGGATACGCAGTATTTT.

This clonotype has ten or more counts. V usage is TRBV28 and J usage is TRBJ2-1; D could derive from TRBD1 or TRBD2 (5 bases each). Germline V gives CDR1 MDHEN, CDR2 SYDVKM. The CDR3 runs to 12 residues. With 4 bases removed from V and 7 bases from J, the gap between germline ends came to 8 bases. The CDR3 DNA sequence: TGTGCCAGCAGTTATTGGGGGAATGAGCAGTTCTTC. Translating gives CASSYWGNEQFF.

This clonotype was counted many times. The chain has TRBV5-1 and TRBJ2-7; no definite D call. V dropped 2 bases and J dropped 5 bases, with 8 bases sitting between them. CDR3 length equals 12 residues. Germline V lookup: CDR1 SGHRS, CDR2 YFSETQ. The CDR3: CASSLGSNEQYF. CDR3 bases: TGCGCCAGCAGCTTAGGAAGTAACGAGCAGTACTTC.

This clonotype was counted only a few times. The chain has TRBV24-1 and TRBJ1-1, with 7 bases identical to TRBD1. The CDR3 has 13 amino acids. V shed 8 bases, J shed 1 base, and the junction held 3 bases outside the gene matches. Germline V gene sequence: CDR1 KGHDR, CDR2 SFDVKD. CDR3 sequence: CATMDRPNTEAFF. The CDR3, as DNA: TGTGCCACCATGGACAGGCCGAACACTGAAGCTTTCTTT.

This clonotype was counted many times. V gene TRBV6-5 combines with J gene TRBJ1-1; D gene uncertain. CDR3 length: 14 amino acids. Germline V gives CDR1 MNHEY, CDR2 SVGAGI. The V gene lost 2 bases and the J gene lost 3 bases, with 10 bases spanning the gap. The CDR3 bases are TGTGCCAGCAGTTACGGTGTGCGGGACACTGAAGCTTTCTTT. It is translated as CASSYGVRDTEAFF.

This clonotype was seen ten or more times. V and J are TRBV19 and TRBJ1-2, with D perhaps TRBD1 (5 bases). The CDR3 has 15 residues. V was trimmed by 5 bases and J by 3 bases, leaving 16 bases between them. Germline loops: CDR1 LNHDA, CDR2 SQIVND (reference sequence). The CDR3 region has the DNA TGTGCCAGTAGTCCCCAGAGGGGTGGGGACTATGGCTACACCTTC. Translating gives CASSPQRGGDYGYTF.

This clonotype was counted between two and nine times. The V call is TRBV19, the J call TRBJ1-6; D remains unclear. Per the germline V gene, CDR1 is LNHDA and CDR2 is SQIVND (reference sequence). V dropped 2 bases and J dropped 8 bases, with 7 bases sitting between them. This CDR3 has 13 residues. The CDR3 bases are TGTGCCAGTAGTATACAAGTGGATTCACCCCTCCACTTT. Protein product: CASSIQVDSPLHF.